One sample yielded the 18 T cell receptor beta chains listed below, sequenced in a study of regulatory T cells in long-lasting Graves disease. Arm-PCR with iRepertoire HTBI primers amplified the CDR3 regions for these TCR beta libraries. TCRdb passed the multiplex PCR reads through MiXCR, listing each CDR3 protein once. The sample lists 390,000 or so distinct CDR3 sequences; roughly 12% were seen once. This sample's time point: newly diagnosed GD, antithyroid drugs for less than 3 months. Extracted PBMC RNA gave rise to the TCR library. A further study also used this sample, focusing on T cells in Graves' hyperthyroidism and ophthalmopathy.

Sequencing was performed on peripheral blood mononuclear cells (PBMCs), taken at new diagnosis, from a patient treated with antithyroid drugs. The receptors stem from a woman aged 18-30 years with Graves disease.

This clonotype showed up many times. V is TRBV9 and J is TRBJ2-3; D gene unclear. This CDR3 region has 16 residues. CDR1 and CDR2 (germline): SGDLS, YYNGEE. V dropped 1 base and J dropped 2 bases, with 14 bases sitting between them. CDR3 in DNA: TGTGCCAGCAGCGTAAGCCCTCAGTGGGTCACAGATACGCAGTATTTT. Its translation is CASSVSPQWVTDTQYF.

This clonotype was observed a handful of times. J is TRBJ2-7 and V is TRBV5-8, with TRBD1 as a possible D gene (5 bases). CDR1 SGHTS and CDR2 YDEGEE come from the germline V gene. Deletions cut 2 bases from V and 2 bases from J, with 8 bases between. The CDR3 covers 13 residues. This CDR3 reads CASSFTGPYEQYV. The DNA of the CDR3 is TGTGCCAGCAGCTTTACAGGTCCCTACGAGCAGTACGTC.

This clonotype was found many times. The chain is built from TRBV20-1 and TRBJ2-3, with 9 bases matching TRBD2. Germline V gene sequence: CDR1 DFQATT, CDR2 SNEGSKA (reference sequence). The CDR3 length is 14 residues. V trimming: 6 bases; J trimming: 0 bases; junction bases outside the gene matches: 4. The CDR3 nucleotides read TGCAGTGCCGAAGCGGGGGGTAGCACAGATACGCAGTATTTT. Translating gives CSAEAGGSTDTQYF.

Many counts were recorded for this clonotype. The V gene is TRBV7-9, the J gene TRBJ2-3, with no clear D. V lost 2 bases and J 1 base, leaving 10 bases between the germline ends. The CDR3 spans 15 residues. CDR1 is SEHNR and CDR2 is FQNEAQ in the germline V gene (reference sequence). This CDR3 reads CASSLSRVRTDTQYF. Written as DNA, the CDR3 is TGTGCCAGCAGCTTATCTCGAGTCCGCACAGATACGCAGTATTTT.

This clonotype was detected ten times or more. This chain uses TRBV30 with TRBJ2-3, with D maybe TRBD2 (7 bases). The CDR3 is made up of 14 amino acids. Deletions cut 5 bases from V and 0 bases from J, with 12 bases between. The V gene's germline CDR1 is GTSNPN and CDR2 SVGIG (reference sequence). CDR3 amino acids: CAWGAGASTDTQYF. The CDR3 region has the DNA TGTGCCTGGGGCGCGGGGGCCAGCACAGATACGCAGTATTTT.

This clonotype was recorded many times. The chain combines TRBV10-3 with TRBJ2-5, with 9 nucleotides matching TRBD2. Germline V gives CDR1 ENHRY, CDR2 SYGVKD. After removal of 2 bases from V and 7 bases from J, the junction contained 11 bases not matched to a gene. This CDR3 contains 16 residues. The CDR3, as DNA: TGTGCCATCAGTGAGGAAGTAGCGGGGGTACGGGGGACCCAGTACTTC. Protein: CAISEEVAGVRGTQYF.

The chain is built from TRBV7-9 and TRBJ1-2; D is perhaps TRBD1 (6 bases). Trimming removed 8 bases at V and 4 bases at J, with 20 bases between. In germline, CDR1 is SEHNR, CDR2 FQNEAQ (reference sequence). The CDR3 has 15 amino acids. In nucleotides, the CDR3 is TGTGCCAGCCGCGAGATCACAGGGTCGCGCTATGGCTACACCTTC. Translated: CASREITGSRYGYTF.

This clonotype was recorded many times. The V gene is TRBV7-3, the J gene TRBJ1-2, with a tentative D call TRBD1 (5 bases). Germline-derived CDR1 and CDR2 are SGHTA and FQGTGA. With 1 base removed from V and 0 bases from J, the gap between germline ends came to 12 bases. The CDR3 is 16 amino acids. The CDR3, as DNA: TGTGCCAGCAGCTTAAAGCCCGGGGCGTCTAACTATGGCTACACCTTC. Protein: CASSLKPGASNYGYTF.

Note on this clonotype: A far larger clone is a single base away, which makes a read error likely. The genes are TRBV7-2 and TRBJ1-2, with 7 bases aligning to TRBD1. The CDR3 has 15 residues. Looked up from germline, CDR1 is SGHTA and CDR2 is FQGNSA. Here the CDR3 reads CAGSFAPGQFYGYTF. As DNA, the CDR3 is TGTGCCGGCAGCTTCGCGCCGGGACAGTTCTATGGCTACACCTTC.

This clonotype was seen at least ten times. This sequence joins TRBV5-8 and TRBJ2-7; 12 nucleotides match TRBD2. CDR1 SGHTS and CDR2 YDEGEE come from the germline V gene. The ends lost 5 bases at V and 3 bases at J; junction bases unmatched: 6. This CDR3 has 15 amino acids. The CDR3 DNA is TGTGCCAGCAGTCACGGACTAGCGGGATACTACGAGCAGTACTTC. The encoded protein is CASSHGLAGYYEQYF.

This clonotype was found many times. The CDR3 DNA is TGTGCCAGCAGTCAGATCCGGGACTTCAGCGGCGCTTTCTTT. This sequence encodes CASSQIRDFSGAFF. V usage is TRBV12-3 or TRBV12-4 and J usage is TRBJ1-1; D possibly corresponds to TRBD1 (5 bases). The CDR3 extends over 14 amino acids. Deletions cut 5 bases from V and 11 bases from J, with 21 bases between.

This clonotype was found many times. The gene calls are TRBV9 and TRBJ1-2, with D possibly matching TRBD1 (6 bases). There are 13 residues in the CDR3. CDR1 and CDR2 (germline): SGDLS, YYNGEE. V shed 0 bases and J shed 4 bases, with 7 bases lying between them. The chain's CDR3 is CASSVEDSYGYTF. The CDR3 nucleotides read TGTGCCAGCAGCGTAGAGGACAGCTATGGCTACACCTTC.

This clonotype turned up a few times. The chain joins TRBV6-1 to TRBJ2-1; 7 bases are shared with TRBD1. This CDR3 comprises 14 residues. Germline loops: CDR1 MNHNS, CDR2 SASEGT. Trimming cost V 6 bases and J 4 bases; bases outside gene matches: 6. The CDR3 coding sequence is TGTGCCAGCAGCACCGGGACAGTTTACAATGAGCAGTTCTTC. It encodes CASSTGTVYNEQFF.

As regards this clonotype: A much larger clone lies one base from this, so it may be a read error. The CDR3 coding sequence is TGTGCCAGCAGCTTACAGGGGAGAGTCAACTATGGCTGCACCTTC. This translates into CASSLQGRVNYGCTF. The chain employs TRBV5-6 and TRBJ1-2; 7 bases align to TRBD1. In germline, CDR1 is SGHDT, CDR2 YYEEEE. There are 15 residues in the CDR3. The full variable domain, its missing parts supplied by reference TRBV5-6 and TRBJ1-2, is DAGVTQSPTHLIKTRGQQVTLRCSPKSGHDTVSWYQQALGQGPQFIFQYYEEEERQRGNFPDRFSGHQFPNYSSELNVNALLLGDSALYLCASSLQGRVNYGCTFGSGTRLTVV.

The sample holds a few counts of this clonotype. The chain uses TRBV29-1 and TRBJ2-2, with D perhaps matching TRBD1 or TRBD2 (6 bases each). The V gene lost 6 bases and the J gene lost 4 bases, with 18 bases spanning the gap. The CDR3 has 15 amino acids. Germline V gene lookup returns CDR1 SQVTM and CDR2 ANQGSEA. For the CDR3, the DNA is TGCAGCGTCGTATGGGGGGCGTTGAGCACCGGGGAGCTGTTTTTT. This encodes CSVVWGALSTGELFF.

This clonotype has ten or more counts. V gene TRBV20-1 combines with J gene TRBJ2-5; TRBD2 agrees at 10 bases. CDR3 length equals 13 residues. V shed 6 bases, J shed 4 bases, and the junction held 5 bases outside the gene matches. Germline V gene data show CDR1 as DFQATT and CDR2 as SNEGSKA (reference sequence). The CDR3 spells CSAGAGGGETQYF. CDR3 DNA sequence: TGCAGTGCCGGAGCGGGGGGGGGAGAGACCCAGTACTTC.

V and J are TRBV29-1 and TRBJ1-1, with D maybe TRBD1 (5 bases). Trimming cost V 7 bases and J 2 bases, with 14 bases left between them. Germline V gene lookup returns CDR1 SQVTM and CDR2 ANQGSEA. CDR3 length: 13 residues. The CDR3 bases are TGCAGCGGACAGAAGCCCAGTAACACTGAAGCTTTCTTT. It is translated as CSGQKPSNTEAFF.

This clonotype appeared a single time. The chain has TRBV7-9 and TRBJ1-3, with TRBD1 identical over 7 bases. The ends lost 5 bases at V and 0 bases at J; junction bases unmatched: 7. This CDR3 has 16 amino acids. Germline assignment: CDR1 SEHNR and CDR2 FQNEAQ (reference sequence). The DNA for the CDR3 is TGTGCCAGCAGCCCTCGACAGGGCCGCTCTGGAAACACCATATATTTT. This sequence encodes CASSPRQGRSGNTIYF.